The source of this TCR beta chain is a study of blood T cell repertoires in COVID-19. Study summary: The cDNA or gDNA used as material had been derived from T cells, B-cell-depleted T cells, or PBMCs.

The CDR3 loop spans 15 amino acids. Germline V CDR1 and CDR2: KGHDR, SFDVKD. J was trimmed by 6 bases and V by 4 bases; bases with no gene match: 8. This clone has only a few counts. The authors' processing: Using reference gene primer amplification, nucleated cell counts were estimated. Measured with immunoSEQ multiplex PCR; TCRdb has only the in-frame clones, and not every one. V, J and clone size derive from that table, while D and trimming were established from the DNA sequence. The sample lists 81,000 or so clones, around 91% seen once, with around 12% in the top ten. The material sequenced was peripheral blood. The receptor was derived from a man aged 65-85 years with active or convalescent COVID-19. V usage is TRBV24-1 and J usage is TRBJ1-2; 9 bases agree with TRBD1. The CDR3 sequence: CATSEWTGDGDGYTF. The CDR3 bases are TGTGCCACCAGTGAGTGGACAGGGGATGGGGATGGCTACACCTTC.